The next 14 T cell receptor beta chains were all read from a single sample in a study of immune evolution from preneoplasia to lung adenocarcinoma. TCRdb keeps only in-frame clones here, not all; method: immunoSEQ multiplex PCR. The table includes around 2,500 clones, 84% detected once. The sample comprised FFPE lung adenocarcinoma in situ tissue. All receptors derive from a person aged 55-80 years with lung adenocarcinoma.

This rearrangement joins TRBV4-2 to TRBJ2-1, with 12 nucleotides matching TRBD2. V gave up 2 bases and J gave up 7 bases; unmatched junction bases: 6. Germline CDR1 is LGHNA and CDR2 is YNFKEQ. There are 16 residues in the CDR3. The CDR3 reads CASSQLGLAGTNEQFF. DNA for the CDR3: TGTGCCAGCAGCCAACTAGGACTAGCGGGGACGAATGAGCAGTTCTTC.

This clone was counted only a few times. The chain links TRBV15 to TRBJ2-5; 9 bases align to TRBD2. The CDR3 sequence is 16 residues long. The junction had 7 bases not matched to a gene; V was cut back by 3 bases and J by 2 bases. Germline-derived CDR1 and CDR2 are LNHNV and YYDKDF (reference sequence). The CDR3 reads CATSSDSGGLQETQYF. The CDR3, as DNA: TGTGCCACCAGCAGTGATAGCGGGGGCCTACAAGAGACCCAGTACTTC.

This chain joins TRBV14 and TRBJ2-7; D is unclear. The CDR3 sequence is 13 residues long. The germline V gene encodes CDR1 SGHDN and CDR2 FVKESK. Trimming took off 4 bases at V and 0 bases at J, with 7 bases between the two ends. This CDR3 is CASSLSLSYEQYF. CDR3 in DNA: TGTGCCAGCAGCCTTAGCCTCTCCTACGAGCAGTACTTC.

This clone occurred a few times. The chain uses TRBV4-2 and TRBJ1-3; D is unclear. V dropped 0 bases and J dropped 2 bases, with 2 bases sitting between them. This CDR3 has 13 amino acids. Germline V gene lookup returns CDR1 LGHNA and CDR2 YNFKEQ. The CDR3 protein is CASSQDPGNTIYF. DNA for the CDR3: TGTGCCAGCAGCCAAGATCCTGGAAACACCATATATTTT.

The chain combines TRBV9 with TRBJ2-3; either TRBD1 or TRBD2 may fit D (5 bases each). Germline CDR1 is SGDLS and CDR2 is YYNGEE. V was cut by 0 bases and J by 3 bases, with 14 bases left in between. The CDR3 sequence is 16 residues long. Here the CDR3 reads CASSVGVGVSTDTQYF. In nucleotides, the CDR3 is TGTGCCAGCAGCGTAGGAGTGGGGGTCTCGACAGATACGCAGTATTTT.

The chain combines TRBV28 with TRBJ1-2; a possible D gene is TRBD1 (5 bases). The CDR3 is 14 residues long. Trimming took 6 bases from V and 8 from J, leaving 19 bases between them. Germline V CDR1 and CDR2: MDHEN, SYDVKM. The CDR3 is CASRVRGQVPGYTF. The DNA for the CDR3 is TGTGCCAGCAGAGTAAGGGGCCAGGTCCCGGGCTACACCTTC.

This clone has just a few counts. This rearrangement joins TRBV2 to TRBJ2-3; D possibly corresponds to TRBD2 (5 bases). This CDR3 is built from 12 residues. Germline loops: CDR1 SNHLY, CDR2 FYNNEI. V shed 11 bases and J shed 0 bases, with 9 bases lying between them. CDR3 in amino acids: CASERSTDTQYF. DNA for the CDR3: TGTGCCTCAGAGCGGAGCACAGATACGCAGTATTTT.

The V gene is TRBV5-4, the J gene TRBJ2-7, with 7 bases identical to TRBD1. The CDR3 length is 13 residues. Germline lookup yields CDR1 SGHNT and CDR2 YYREEE (reference sequence). J was trimmed by 2 bases and V by 4 bases; bases with no gene match: 3. In DNA, the CDR3 is TGTGCCAGCAGCCCTCAGGGGGCCTACGAGCAGTACTTC. It translates to CASSPQGAYEQYF.

This clone showed up just once. This chain connects TRBV6-5 to TRBJ1-1; D is undetermined. Germline assignment: CDR1 MNHEY and CDR2 SVGAGI. The CDR3 totals 13 residues. Trimming removed 0 bases from V and 5 bases from J, with 7 bases in between. The chain's CDR3 is CASSYSLDTEAFF. The CDR3 DNA sequence: TGTGCCAGCAGTTACTCCCTGGATACTGAAGCTTTCTTT.

This chain uses TRBV6-5 with TRBJ1-2, with 8 bases identical to TRBD1. From germline, CDR1 is MNHEY and CDR2 SVGAGI. This CDR3 spans 16 amino acids. Trimming at V came to 2 bases and at J to 4 bases, leaving 9 bases not matched to a gene. The CDR3 spells CASSYRPGQDLYGYTF. Written as DNA, the CDR3 is TGTGCCAGCAGTTACCGTCCGGGACAGGACCTCTATGGCTACACCTTC.

This clone was counted a few times. The chain is built from TRBV7-9 and TRBJ2-7; 13 bases are a match to TRBD2. Germline V gene data show CDR1 as SEHNR and CDR2 as FQNEAQ (reference sequence). The CDR3 contains 16 residues. Trimming took 4 bases from V and 3 from J; bases not matched to a gene: 6. This CDR3 is CASSSRTSGRFYEQYF. CDR3 nucleotides: TGTGCCAGCAGCTCTCGGACTAGCGGGAGATTCTACGAGCAGTACTTC. Using reference TRBV7-9 and TRBJ2-7 for the parts outside the CDR3, the full variable domain is DTGVSQNPRHKITKRGQNVTFRCDPISEHNRLYWYRQTLGQGPEFLTYFQNEAQLEKSRLLSDRFSAERPKGSFSTLEIQRTEQGDSAMYLCASSSRTSGRFYEQYFGPGTRLTVT.

V usage is TRBV13 and J usage is TRBJ2-7; the D gene is possibly TRBD1 (6 bases). Deletions cut 5 bases from V and 5 bases from J, with 19 bases between. The CDR3 is 15 residues long. Germline V CDR1 and CDR2: PRHDT, FYEKMQ (reference sequence). In nucleotides, the CDR3 is TGTGCCAGCAGCAGAACGGAAAAACAGGGAAACGAGCAGTACTTC. This codes for CASSRTEKQGNEQYF.

J is TRBJ2-2 and V is TRBV27; tentative D call: TRBD2 (6 bases). The CDR3 is 14 residues long. Germline CDR1 MNHEY, CDR2 SMNVEV (reference sequence). Trimming removed 3 bases from V and 1 base from J, with 6 bases in between. This CDR3 is CASSFSGNTGELFF. In nucleotides, the CDR3 is TGTGCCAGCAGTTTTAGCGGGAACACCGGGGAGCTGTTTTTT.

This sequence joins TRBV7-9 and TRBJ1-1; TRBD1 is a possible D gene (6 bases). CDR3 length equals 14 residues. Germline lookup yields CDR1 SEHNR and CDR2 FQNEAQ (reference sequence). V lost 5 bases, J lost 2 bases, and 12 bases lay in between. The CDR3: CASSADRPNTEAFF. CDR3 DNA: TGTGCCAGCAGCGCTGACAGGCCAAACACTGAAGCTTTCTTT.